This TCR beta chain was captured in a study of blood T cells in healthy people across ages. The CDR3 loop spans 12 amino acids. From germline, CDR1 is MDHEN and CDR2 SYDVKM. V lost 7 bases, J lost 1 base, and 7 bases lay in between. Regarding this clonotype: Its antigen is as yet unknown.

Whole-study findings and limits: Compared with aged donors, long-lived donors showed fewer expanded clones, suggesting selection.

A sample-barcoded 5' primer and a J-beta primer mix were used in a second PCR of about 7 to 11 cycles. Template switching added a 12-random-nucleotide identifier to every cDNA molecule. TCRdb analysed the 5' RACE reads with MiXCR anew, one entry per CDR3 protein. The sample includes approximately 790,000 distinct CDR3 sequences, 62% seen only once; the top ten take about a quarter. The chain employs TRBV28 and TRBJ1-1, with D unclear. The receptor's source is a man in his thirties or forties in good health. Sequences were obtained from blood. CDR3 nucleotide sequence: TGTGCCAGCACCGACAAGAACACTGAAGCTTTCTTT. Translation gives CASTDKNTEAFF. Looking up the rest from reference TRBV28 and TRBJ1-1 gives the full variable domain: DVKVTQSSRYLVKRTGEKVFLECVQDMDHENMFWYRQDPGLGLRLIYFSYDVKMKEKGDIPEGYSVSREKKERFSLILESASTNQTSMYLCASTDKNTEAFFGQGTRLTVV.